One and the same sample provided the 15 T cell receptor beta chains below, sequenced in a study of cytomegalovirus exposure and HLA in healthy donors. The PCR contained 60 Vbeta and 13 Jbeta primers. Measured with immunoSEQ multiplex PCR; TCRdb has only the in-frame clones, and not every one. The table shows some 120,000 clones, with around 78% occurring only once. Sample: PBMCs. These TCRs come from a man aged 35 to 55 in good health and CMV-seronegative.

The chain has TRBV4-2 and TRBJ2-1, with 10 bases aligning to TRBD1. This CDR3 has 15 residues. The V gene end was trimmed by 3 bases and the J gene end by 6 bases; junction bases not matched to a gene: 5. Germline-derived CDR1 and CDR2 are LGHNA and YNFKEQ. In nucleotides, the CDR3 is TGTGCCAGCAGCCAGGGACAGGGGTCTTTCAATGAGCAGTTCTTC. Its translation: CASSQGQGSFNEQFF.

The chain links TRBV6-1 to TRBJ1-1, with a tentative D call TRBD1 (5 bases). The V and J ends lost 2 bases and 2 bases respectively, with 15 bases between them. This CDR3 has 16 residues. Germline V CDR1 and CDR2: MNHNS, SASEGT. The CDR3 reads CASSERKGRANTEAFF. The CDR3 DNA is TGTGCCAGCAGTGAAAGAAAAGGCAGGGCTAACACTGAAGCTTTCTTT.

J is TRBJ1-4 and V is TRBV6-5; maybe TRBD1 (6 bases). Trimming removed 6 bases at V and 8 bases at J, with 16 bases between. Germline CDR1 reads MNHEY; CDR2 reads SVGAGI. The CDR3 has 14 residues. Written as DNA, the CDR3 is TGTGCCAGCAGGGCCCAAAGGGGGGGGGAAAAACTGTTTTTT. Translation gives CASRAQRGGEKLFF.

The V and J genes are TRBV6-5 and TRBJ2-7; a weak D match, TRBD1 (6 bases). The V end was cut by 6 bases, the J end by 0 bases, with 15 bases between. Germline CDR1 MNHEY, CDR2 SVGAGI. The CDR3 runs 15 residues. The CDR3: CASSTDSGSSYEQYF. CDR3 in DNA: TGTGCCAGCAGCACGGACAGTGGTAGCTCCTACGAGCAGTACTTC.

This chain links TRBV6-5 with TRBJ1-3; D is unclear. Germline V gene data show CDR1 as MNHEY and CDR2 as SVGAGI. Trimming shortened V by 6 bases and J by 2 bases, and 14 bases separated the two germline ends. This CDR3 contains 15 residues. Here the CDR3 reads CASRPRERPGNTIYF. CDR3 DNA sequence: TGTGCCAGCAGGCCCCGGGAGCGACCTGGAAACACCATATATTTT.

The J gene is TRBJ2-3, the V gene TRBV5-1; perhaps TRBD2 as D (6 bases). There are 18 residues in the CDR3. From germline, CDR1 is SGHRS and CDR2 YFSETQ. The V end was cut by 5 bases, the J end by 1 base, with 23 bases between. The CDR3 sequence: CASSSLLPSRGGTDTQYF. The CDR3 DNA reads as TGCGCCAGCAGTTCCCTCCTACCTTCGCGGGGCGGCACAGATACGCAGTATTTT.

V is TRBV27 and J is TRBJ1-5, with D uncertain. There are 12 residues in the CDR3. The germline V gene has CDR1 MNHEY and CDR2 SMNVEV (reference sequence). The V and J ends lost 6 bases and 7 bases respectively, with 10 bases between them. Written as DNA, the CDR3 is TGTGCCAGCAGCAAGGGAGGGCAGCCCCAGCATTTT. Amino acids: CASSKGGQPQHF.

The rearrangement uses TRBV6-5 and TRBJ1-3; D gene unclear. The CDR3 contains 13 residues. The V gene lost 7 bases and the J gene lost 4 bases, with 11 bases spanning the gap. In germline, CDR1 is MNHEY, CDR2 SVGAGI. DNA of the CDR3: TGTGCCAGCAAAAGGACGGGGGGAAACACCATATATTTT. Protein sequence: CASKRTGGNTIYF.

J is TRBJ2-1 and V is TRBV19, with a possible D match to TRBD2 (6 bases). The CDR3 has 13 amino acids. V shed 10 bases and J shed 5 bases, with 15 bases lying between them. CDR1 and CDR2 from the germline V gene are LNHDA and SQIVND (reference sequence). CDR3 bases: TGTGCCACCTATAGCGGTGGGAACAATGAGCAGTTCTTC. Its translation is CATYSGGNNEQFF.

This clone came up once. This chain links TRBV28 with TRBJ2-5, with TRBD1 as a possible D gene (6 bases). Germline V gives CDR1 MDHEN, CDR2 SYDVKM. Trimming stripped 8 bases from V and 5 bases from J, with 15 bases between. The CDR3 runs 13 residues. The CDR3 sequence: CASYHRALETQYF. CDR3 nucleotides: TGTGCCAGCTACCACAGGGCGTTGGAGACCCAGTACTTC. Filled out from reference TRBV28 and TRBJ2-5, the complete variable domain reads DVKVTQSSRYLVKRTGEKVFLECVQDMDHENMFWYRQDPGLGLRLIYFSYDVKMKEKGDIPEGYSVSREKKERFSLILESASTNQTSMYLCASYHRALETQYFGPGTRLLVL.

This clone was seen only a few times. The chain carries TRBV19 and TRBJ1-5; 8 positions agree with TRBD1. CDR3 length: 16 residues. Germline lookup yields CDR1 LNHDA and CDR2 SQIVND (reference sequence). Trimming took 6 bases from V and 3 from J; bases not matched to a gene: 10. DNA for the CDR3: TGTGCCAGTAGCACGCCCCGGACAGGGCACAATCAGCCCCAGCATTTT. Protein product: CASSTPRTGHNQPQHF.

The rearrangement joins TRBV9 to TRBJ1-6, with D unresolved. The length of the CDR3 is 15 residues. CDR1 and CDR2 (germline): SGDLS, YYNGEE. Trimming took 0 bases from V and 9 from J, leaving 13 bases between them. CDR3 nucleotide sequence: TGTGCCAGCAGCGTAGACCCCCTCCCCAGTTCACCCCTCCACTTT. Amino acid sequence: CASSVDPLPSSPLHF.

This clone has only a few counts. Here the CDR3 DNA reads TGTGCCAGCAGGGCGGGACAGAATAATTCACCCCTCCACTTT. Its translation: CASRAGQNNSPLHF. This chain links TRBV27 with TRBJ1-6; 7 bases match TRBD1. Per germline, CDR1 MNHEY and CDR2 SMNVEV (reference sequence). Trimming took 6 bases from V and 5 from J; bases not matched to a gene: 4. This CDR3 is built from 14 residues.

The V call is TRBV27, the J call TRBJ2-3; 8 bases line up with TRBD2. J was trimmed by 6 bases and V by 2 bases; bases with no gene match: 7. The CDR3 loop spans 15 amino acids. CDR1 is MNHEY and CDR2 is SMNVEV in the germline V gene (reference sequence). This CDR3 is CASSLLAGGEDTQYF. CDR3 DNA: TGTGCCAGCAGTTTACTCGCGGGGGGCGAGGATACGCAGTATTTT.

The chain uses TRBV7-3 and TRBJ2-7; no firm D call. Germline CDR1 SGHTA, CDR2 FQGTGA. The CDR3 sequence is 14 residues long. Deletions cut 3 bases from V and 0 bases from J, with 9 bases between. DNA of the CDR3: TGTGCCAGCAGCTTGAGCGTCGGCTCCTACGAGCAGTACTTC. Amino acids: CASSLSVGSYEQYF.